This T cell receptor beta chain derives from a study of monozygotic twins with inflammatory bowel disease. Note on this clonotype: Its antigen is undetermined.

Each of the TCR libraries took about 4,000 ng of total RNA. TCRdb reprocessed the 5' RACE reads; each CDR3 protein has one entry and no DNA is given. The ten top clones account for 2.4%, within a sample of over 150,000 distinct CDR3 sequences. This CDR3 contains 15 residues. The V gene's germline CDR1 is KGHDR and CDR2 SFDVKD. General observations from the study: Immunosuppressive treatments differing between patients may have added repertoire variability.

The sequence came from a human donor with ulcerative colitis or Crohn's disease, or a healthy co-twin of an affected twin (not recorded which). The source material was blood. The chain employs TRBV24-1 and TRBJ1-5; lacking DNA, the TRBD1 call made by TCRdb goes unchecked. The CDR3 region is CATSQGRFGNQPQHF.